This TCR beta chain originates from a study of early T cells in non-severe SARS-CoV-2 infection. In the study overall: Unpaired chains resulted from sequencing bulk RNA of unsorted whole blood. General study findings and limits: VDJdb matching skewed toward anti-spike CD8 responses, missing private and CD4 specificities.

Individually, cDNA molecules had unique molecular identifiers attached to them. TCRdb analysed the 5' RACE reads with MiXCR anew, one entry per CDR3 protein. Among around 64,000 distinct CDR3 sequences listed, roughly 11% were seen once. Many counts were recorded for this clonotype. Antigen unknown. This CDR3 is built from 14 residues. The V gene's germline CDR1 is DFQATT and CDR2 SNEGSKA (reference sequence). V dropped 0 bases and J dropped 10; count of bases not matched to a gene: 8. The V call is TRBV20-1, the J call TRBJ1-1; 10 bases are a match to TRBD1. This TCR derives from an adult who was a healthcare worker with PCR-confirmed SARS-CoV-2 infection or an uninfected control (not recorded which). Sample: whole blood, taken at baseline. This CDR3 is CSARDPGTGARAFF. Here the CDR3 DNA reads TGCAGTGCTAGAGATCCGGGGACAGGGGCTCGAGCTTTCTTT.